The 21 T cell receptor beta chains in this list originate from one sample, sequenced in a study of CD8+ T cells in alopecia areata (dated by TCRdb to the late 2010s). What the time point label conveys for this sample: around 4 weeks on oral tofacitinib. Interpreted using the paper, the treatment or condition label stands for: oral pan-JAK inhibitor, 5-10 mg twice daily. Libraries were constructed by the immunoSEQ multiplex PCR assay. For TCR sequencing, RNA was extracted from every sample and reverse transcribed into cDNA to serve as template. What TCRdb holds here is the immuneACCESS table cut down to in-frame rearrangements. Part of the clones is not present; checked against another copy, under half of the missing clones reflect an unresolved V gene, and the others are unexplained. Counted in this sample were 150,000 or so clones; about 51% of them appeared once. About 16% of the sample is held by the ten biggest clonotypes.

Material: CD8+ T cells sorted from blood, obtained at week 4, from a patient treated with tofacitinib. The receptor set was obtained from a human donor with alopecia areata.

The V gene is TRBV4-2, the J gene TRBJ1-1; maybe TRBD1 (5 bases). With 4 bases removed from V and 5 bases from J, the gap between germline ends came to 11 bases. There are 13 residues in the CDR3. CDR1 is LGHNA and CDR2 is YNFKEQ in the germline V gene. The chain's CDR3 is CASSRGVGTEAFF. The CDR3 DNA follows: TGTGCCAGCAGCCGAGGGGTGGGGACTGAAGCTTTCTTT.

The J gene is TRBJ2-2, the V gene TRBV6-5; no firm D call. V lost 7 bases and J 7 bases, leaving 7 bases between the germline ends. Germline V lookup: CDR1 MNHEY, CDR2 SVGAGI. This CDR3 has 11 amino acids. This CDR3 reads CASTSDGELFF. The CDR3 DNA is TGTGCCAGCACCTCCGACGGGGAGCTGTTTTTT.

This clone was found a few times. CDR3 in amino acids: CASSPLSRPSYEQYF. In nucleotides, the CDR3 is TGTGCCAGCAGCCCCCTTAGTCGGCCCTCCTACGAGCAGTACTTC. V gene TRBV7-9 combines with J gene TRBJ2-7; no clear D gene. Germline-derived CDR1 and CDR2 are SEHNR and FQNEAQ (reference sequence). The V gene lost 5 bases and the J gene lost 0 bases, with 14 bases spanning the gap. This CDR3 is built from 15 residues.

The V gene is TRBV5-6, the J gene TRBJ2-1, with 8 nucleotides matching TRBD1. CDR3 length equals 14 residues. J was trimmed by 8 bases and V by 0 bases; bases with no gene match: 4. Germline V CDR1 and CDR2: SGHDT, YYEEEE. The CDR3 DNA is TGTGCCAGCAGCTTGGGGGACAGGCAGGATGAGCAGTTCTTC. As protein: CASSLGDRQDEQFF.

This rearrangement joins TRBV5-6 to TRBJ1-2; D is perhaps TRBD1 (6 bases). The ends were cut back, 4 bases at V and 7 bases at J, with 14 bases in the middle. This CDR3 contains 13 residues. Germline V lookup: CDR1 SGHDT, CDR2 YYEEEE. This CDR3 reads CASSPWRGSGYTF. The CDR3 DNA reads TGTGCCAGCAGCCCCTGGAGGGGGTCTGGCTACACCTTC.

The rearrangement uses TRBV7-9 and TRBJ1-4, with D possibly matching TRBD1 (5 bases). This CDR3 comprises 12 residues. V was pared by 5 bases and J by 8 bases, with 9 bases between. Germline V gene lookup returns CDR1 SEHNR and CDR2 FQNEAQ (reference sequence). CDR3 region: CASSHQGEKLFF. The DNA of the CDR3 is TGTGCCAGCAGCCACCAGGGAGAAAAACTGTTTTTT.

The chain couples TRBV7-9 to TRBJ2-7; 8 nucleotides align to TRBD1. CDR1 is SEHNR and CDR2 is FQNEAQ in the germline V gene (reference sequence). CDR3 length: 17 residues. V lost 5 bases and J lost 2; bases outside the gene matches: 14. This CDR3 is CASSRGTGGYFPYEQYF. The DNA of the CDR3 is TGTGCCAGCAGCAGGGGAACAGGGGGTTACTTCCCCTACGAGCAGTACTTC.

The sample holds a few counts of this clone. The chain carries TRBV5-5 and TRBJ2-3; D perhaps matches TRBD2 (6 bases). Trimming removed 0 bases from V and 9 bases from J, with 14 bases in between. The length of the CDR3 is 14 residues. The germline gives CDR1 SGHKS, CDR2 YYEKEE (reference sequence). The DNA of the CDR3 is TGTGCCAGCAGCTTGGTTGGAGGGAGCGACACGCAGTATTTT. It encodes CASSLVGGSDTQYF.

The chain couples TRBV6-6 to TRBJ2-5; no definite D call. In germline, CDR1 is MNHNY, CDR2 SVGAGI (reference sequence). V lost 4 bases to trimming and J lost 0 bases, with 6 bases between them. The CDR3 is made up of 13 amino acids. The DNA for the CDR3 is TGTGCCAGCAGTTTCCTCCACCAAGAGACCCAGTACTTC. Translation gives CASSFLHQETQYF.

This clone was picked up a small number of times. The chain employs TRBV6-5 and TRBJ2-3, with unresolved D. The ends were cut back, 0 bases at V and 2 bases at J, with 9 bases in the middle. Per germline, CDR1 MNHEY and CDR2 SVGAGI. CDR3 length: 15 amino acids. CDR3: CASSYSVGITDTQYF. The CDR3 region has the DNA TGTGCCAGCAGTTACTCAGTTGGTATCACAGATACGCAGTATTTT.

As DNA, the CDR3 is TGTGCCAGCAGCGCAGACTTGGGTGGGACAGGCCTTGGCTACACCTTC. This encodes CASSADLGGTGLGYTF. V gene TRBV9 combines with J gene TRBJ1-2; TRBD1 agrees at 8 bases. J gave up 7 bases and V 3 bases, and 14 bases lay outside the gene matches. This CDR3 region has 16 residues. The V gene's germline CDR1 is SGDLS and CDR2 YYNGEE.

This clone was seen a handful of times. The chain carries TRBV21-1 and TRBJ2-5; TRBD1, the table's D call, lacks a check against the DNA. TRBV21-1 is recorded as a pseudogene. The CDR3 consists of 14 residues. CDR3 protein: CASSFHRGQETQYF. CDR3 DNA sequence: TGTGCCAGCAGCTTTCACAGGGGCCAAGAGACCCAGTACTTC.

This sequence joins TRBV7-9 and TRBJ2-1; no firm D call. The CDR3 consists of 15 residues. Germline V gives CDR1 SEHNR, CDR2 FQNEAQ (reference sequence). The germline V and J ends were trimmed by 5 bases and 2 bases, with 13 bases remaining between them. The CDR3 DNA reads TGTGCCAGCAGCCCACGTCTGCCCACCTACAATGAGCAGTTCTTC. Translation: CASSPRLPTYNEQFF.

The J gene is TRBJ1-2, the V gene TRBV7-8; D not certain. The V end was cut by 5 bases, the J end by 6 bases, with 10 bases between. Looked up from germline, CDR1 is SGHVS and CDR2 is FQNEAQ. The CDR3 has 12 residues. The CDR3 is CASSPGQHGYTF. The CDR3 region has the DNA TGTGCCAGCAGCCCCGGGCAGCATGGCTACACCTTC.

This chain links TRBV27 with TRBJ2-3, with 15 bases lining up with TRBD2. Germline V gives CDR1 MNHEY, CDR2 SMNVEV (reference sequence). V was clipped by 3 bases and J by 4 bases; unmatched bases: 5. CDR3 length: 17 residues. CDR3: CASSFTGTSGGSDTQYF. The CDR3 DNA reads TGTGCCAGCAGTTTTACCGGGACTAGCGGGGGGTCAGATACGCAGTATTTT.

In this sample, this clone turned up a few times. The CDR3: CASSLNNREYNEQFF. The CDR3 bases are TGTGCCAGCAGCTTAAATAACAGGGAGTACAATGAGCAGTTCTTC. The chain has TRBV7-3 and TRBJ2-1, with D perhaps matching TRBD1 (6 bases). Germline CDR1 SGHTA, CDR2 FQGTGA. Trimming shortened V by 1 base and J by 4 bases, and 11 bases separated the two germline ends. This CDR3 comprises 15 residues. The variable domain in full, with the rest retrieved from reference TRBV7-3 and TRBJ2-1, is GAGVSQTPSNKVTEKGKYVELRCDPISGHTALYWYRQSLGQGPEFLIYFQGTGAADDSGLPNDRFFAVRPEGSVSTLKIQRTERGDSAVYLCASSLNNREYNEQFFGPGTRLTVL.

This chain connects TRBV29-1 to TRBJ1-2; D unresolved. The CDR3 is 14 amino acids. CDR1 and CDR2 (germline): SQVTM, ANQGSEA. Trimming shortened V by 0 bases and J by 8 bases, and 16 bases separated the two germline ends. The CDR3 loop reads CSVEDGSGPSGYTF. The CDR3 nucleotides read TGCAGCGTTGAAGACGGATCTGGCCCCTCGGGCTACACCTTC. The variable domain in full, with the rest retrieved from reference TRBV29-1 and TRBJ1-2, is SAVISQKPSRDICQRGTSLTIQCQVDSQVTMMFWYRQQPGQSLTLIATANQGSEATYESGFVIDKFPISRPNLTFSTLTVSNMSPEDSSIYLCSVEDGSGPSGYTFGSGTRLTVV.

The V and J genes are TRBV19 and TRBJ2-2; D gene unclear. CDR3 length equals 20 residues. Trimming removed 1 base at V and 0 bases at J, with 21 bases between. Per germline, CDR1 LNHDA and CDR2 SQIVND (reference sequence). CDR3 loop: CASSIVLTARRVANTGELFF. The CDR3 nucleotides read TGTGCCAGTAGTATAGTTCTCACAGCCCGTCGGGTTGCGAACACCGGGGAGCTGTTTTTT. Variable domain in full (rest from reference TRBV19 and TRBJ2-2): DGGITQSPKYLFRKEGQNVTLSCEQNLNHDAMYWYRQDPGQGLRLIYYSQIVNDFQKGDIAEGYSVSREKKESFPLTVTSAQKNPTAFYLCASSIVLTARRVANTGELFFGEGSRLTVL.

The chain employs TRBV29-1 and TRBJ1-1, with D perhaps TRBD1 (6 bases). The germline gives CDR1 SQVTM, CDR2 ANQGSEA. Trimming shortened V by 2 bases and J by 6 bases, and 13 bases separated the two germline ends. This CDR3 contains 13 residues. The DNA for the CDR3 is TGCAGCGTTGAAAGGGGCAGGGGACCTGAAGCTTTCTTT. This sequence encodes CSVERGRGPEAFF.

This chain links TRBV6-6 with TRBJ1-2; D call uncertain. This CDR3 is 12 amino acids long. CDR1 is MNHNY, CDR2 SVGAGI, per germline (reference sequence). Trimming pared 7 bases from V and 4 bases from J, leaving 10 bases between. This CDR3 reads CASNALPYGYTF. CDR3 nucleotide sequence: TGTGCCAGCAATGCCCTTCCCTATGGCTACACCTTC.

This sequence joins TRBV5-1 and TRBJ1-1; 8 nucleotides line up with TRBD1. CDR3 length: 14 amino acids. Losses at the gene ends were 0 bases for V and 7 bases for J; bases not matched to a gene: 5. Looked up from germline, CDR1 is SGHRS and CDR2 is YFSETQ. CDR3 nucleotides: TGCGCCAGCAGCTTGGGACAGGGGACGGATGAAGCTTTCTTT. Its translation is CASSLGQGTDEAFF.